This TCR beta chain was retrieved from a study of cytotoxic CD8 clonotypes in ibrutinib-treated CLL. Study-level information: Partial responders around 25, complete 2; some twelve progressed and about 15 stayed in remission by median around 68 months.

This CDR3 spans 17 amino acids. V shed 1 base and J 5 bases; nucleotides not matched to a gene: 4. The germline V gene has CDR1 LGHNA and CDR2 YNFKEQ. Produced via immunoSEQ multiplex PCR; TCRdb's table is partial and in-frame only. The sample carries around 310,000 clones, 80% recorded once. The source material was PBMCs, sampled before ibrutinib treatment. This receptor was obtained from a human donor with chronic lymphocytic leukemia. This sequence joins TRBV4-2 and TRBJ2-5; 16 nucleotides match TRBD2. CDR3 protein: CASSQGGTSGRGETQYF. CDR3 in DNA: TGTGCCAGCAGCCAAGGCGGGACTAGCGGGAGGGGGGAGACCCAGTACTTC.